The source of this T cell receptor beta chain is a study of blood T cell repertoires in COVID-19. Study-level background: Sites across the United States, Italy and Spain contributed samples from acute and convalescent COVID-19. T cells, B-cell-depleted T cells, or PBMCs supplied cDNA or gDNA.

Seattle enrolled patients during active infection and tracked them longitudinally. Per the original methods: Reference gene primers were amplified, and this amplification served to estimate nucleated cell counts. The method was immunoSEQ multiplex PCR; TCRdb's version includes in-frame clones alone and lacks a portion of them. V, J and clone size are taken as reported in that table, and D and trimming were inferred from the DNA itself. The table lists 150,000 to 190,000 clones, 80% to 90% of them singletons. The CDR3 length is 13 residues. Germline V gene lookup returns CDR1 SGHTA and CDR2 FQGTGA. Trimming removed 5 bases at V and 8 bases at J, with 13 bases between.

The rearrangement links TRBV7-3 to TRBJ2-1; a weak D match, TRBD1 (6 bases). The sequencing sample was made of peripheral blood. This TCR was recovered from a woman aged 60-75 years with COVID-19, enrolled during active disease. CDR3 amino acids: CASSGGPGDEQFF. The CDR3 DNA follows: TGTGCCAGCAGCGGGGGACCAGGGGATGAGCAGTTCTTC.